The rows below give T cell receptor beta chains drawn from one sample of a study of graft-versus-host responses after intestinal transplantation. Their antigen targets remain unknown. Sequencing was performed with immunoSEQ multiplex PCR; in TCRdb, only in-frame clones are kept and a portion is missing. Among about 120,000 clones listed, just over 90% were seen once. The sample here was unstimulated CD4+ T cells sorted from spleen or lymph node cells, taken before intestinal transplant. The receptors were sampled from a human donor who received an intestinal transplant. Both conserved end residues are part of each CDR3. D genes are given only for firm matches. Part of the rows lack a size; the others show once, few, many or a class for expanded clones.

size,V,D,J,DNA,CDR3
NA,TRBV27,NA,TRBJ1-2,TGTGCCAGCAGCTCGGGGGGCGGGAACTATGGCTACACCTTC,CASSSGGGNYGYTF
once,TRBV5-1,NA,TRBJ1-1,TGCGCCAGCAGCTTCAGACAGGCAACCCATAACACTGAAGCTTTCTTT,CASSFRQATHNTEAFF
NA,TRBV5-1,NA,TRBJ2-3,TGCGCCAGCAGCTTGTTGCAGGGGCCGATAGATACGCAGTATTTT,CASSLLQGPIDTQYF
NA,TRBV6-5,TRBD2,TRBJ2-7,TGTGCCAGCAGTTACTCCGGACTAGCGGCCTACGAGCAGTACTTC,CASSYSGLAAYEQYF
few,TRBV4-1,NA,TRBJ1-1,TGCGCCAGCAGCCAGTTGATGACACTGAACACTGAAGCTTTCTTT,CASSQLMTLNTEAFF
NA,TRBV28,TRBD2,TRBJ2-1,TGTGCCAGCAGTTTTGCGGGACTAGGGGACAATGAGCAGTTCTTC,CASSFAGLGDNEQFF
NA,TRBV7-9,NA,TRBJ2-3,TGCGCCAGCAGCTTACTAGGCGCAGATACGCAGTATTTT,CASSLLGADTQYF
NA,TRBV5-1,TRBD1,TRBJ2-7,TGCGCCAGCAGGCCATGGACAGGGGGCTACGAGCAGTACTTC,CASRPWTGGYEQYF
NA,TRBV18,NA,TRBJ1-4,TGTGCCAGCTCATCCTCCGGGGCTAATGAAAAACTGTTTTTT,CASSSSGANEKLFF
few,TRBV6-5,NA,TRBJ2-7,TGTGCCAGCAACGCGGGGAGGAGCTACGAGCAGTACTTC,CASNAGRSYEQYF
once,TRBV5-6,NA,TRBJ2-1,TGTGCCAGCAGCTTGCGACTTCCCTCCTACAATGAGCAGTTCTTC,CASSLRLPSYNEQFF
NA,TRBV28,NA,TRBJ1-3,TGTGCCAGCAGTTTTACAGACCCCAAAAACACCATATATTTT,CASSFTDPKNTIYF
NA,TRBV6-1,NA,TRBJ1-2,TGTGCCAGCAGTGGTGACAGATATGGCTACACCTTC,CASSGDRYGYTF
few,TRBV5-6,NA,TRBJ2-5,TGTGCCAGCAGCCATGGGACAAGAGTTAGGGGGGAGACCCAGTACTTC,CASSHGTRVRGETQYF
NA,TRBV28,NA,TRBJ2-1,TGTGCCAGCAGTGCCCCCGGGACACCCTCCTACAATGAGCAGTTCTTC,CASSAPGTPSYNEQFF
NA,TRBV6-5,TRBD2,TRBJ2-3,TGTGCCAGCAGTTACCGTGGACTAGCGACGGATACGCAGTATTTT,CASSYRGLATDTQYF
NA,TRBV4-3,TRBD1,TRBJ2-1,TGCGCCAGCAGCCAGGGACAGTACAATGAGCAGTTCTTC,CASSQGQYNEQFF
NA,TRBV19,TRBD2,TRBJ2-3,TGTGCCAGTACTCCAGCGGGGGGCACAGATACGCAGTATTTT,CASTPAGGTDTQYF
once,TRBV6-5,NA,TRBJ2-7,TGTGCCAGCAGTTACCGTTTCCGGGGAAACGGCTACGAGCAGTACTTC,CASSYRFRGNGYEQYF
NA,TRBV7-2,TRBD2,TRBJ2-1,TGTGCCAGCAGCTTAATTACTAGCGGGGCGCTTGGGGACCACAATGAGCAGTTCTTC,CASSLITSGALGDHNEQFF
NA,TRBV5-8,TRBD1,TRBJ1-4,TGTGCCAGCAGCCAAGGACAGGGCTTAACTAATGAAAAACTGTTTTTT,CASSQGQGLTNEKLFF
NA,TRBV11-2,NA,TRBJ1-3,TGTGCCAGCAGCTTAGATCGGGGGTTCTTCGGAAACACCATATATTTT,CASSLDRGFFGNTIYF
NA,TRBV29-1,NA,TRBJ1-2,TGCAGCGTCATCGGGGGAGATGGCTACACCTTC,CSVIGGDGYTF
NA,TRBV9,TRBD1,TRBJ1-6,TGTGCCAGCAGCCCCCGGGACAGACCGAATTCACCCCTCCACTTT,CASSPRDRPNSPLHF
NA,TRBV27,NA,TRBJ1-2,TGTGCCAGCAGTTCAGGGAAACCCGGACAGATTAACTATGGCTACACCTTC,CASSSGKPGQINYGYTF
NA,TRBV10-3,NA,TRBJ2-1,TGTGCCATCACGGCGGGTTTCGATGAGCAGTTCTTC,CAITAGFDEQFF
once,TRBV6-1,NA,TRBJ2-2,TGTGCCAGCAGCCTGACAGGTGTCACCGGGGAGCTGTTTTTT,CASSLTGVTGELFF
NA,TRBV7-2,TRBD2,TRBJ2-7,TGTGCCAGCAGCTTTAGTGGAGCGGGAGGTATCTACGAGCAGTACTTC,CASSFSGAGGIYEQYF
NA,TRBV7-9,TRBD1,TRBJ1-1,TGTGCCAGCAGCCATTACAGGGGGCCCGACACTGAAGCTTTCTTT,CASSHYRGPDTEAFF
NA,TRBV29-1,NA,TRBJ1-1,TGCAGCGTTGCTCGCAGGAACACTGAAGCTTTCTTT,CSVARRNTEAFF
NA,TRBV6-5,NA,TRBJ1-6,TGTGCCAGCAGTTACTCGGCAGTCTCTTATAATTCACCCCTCCACTTT,CASSYSAVSYNSPLHF
once,TRBV7-9,NA,TRBJ2-3,TGTGCCAGCAGCCCCCGTCGGGGTTACACAGATACGCAGTATTTT,CASSPRRGYTDTQYF
NA,TRBV28,NA,TRBJ1-4,TGTGCCAGCAGCCGTCCGGGGTCAACTAATGAAAAACTGTTTTTT,CASSRPGSTNEKLFF
NA,TRBV7-2,TRBD2,TRBJ2-5,TGTGCCAGCAGCCGCCCCCCAGGCGGGGGGTTCCGGGAGACCCAGTACTTC,CASSRPPGGGFRETQYF
NA,TRBV29-1,TRBD2,TRBJ2-7,TGCAGCGTCTGCACAATACGGGGGGGGCTTTCCTACGAGCAGTACTTC,CSVCTIRGGLSYEQYF
NA,TRBV18,NA,TRBJ2-2,TGTGCCAGCTCACCAGGAGAGAGGAACACCGGGGAGCTGTTTTTT,CASSPGERNTGELFF
NA,TRBV7-2,TRBD1,TRBJ2-1,TGTGCCAGCAGCTTAACTTGGACAGGGATCGTAAATGAGCAGTTCTTC,CASSLTWTGIVNEQFF
NA,TRBV19,TRBD2,TRBJ2-2,TGTGCCAGTAGTGCTCTCGGACGCGGGGGTATCGGGGAGCTGTTTTTT,CASSALGRGGIGELFF
NA,TRBV28,NA,TRBJ1-5,TGTGCCAGCAGTCCCGCAGGGCCGACCTCCCTGCCCCAGCATTTT,CASSPAGPTSLPQHF
NA,TRBV5-4,TRBD1,TRBJ1-2,TGTGCCAGCAGCTTAGACAGGGGGATAGATGGCTACACCTTC,CASSLDRGIDGYTF
few,TRBV6-1,NA,TRBJ1-5,TGTGCCAGCAGTCGGCAGGGGATCAATCAGCCCCAGCATTTT,CASSRQGINQPQHF
NA,TRBV5-1,NA,TRBJ2-1,TGCGCCAGCAGCTTGCAGGGCAATGAGCAGTTCTTC,CASSLQGNEQFF
NA,TRBV4-1,TRBD1,TRBJ2-5,TGCGCCAGCAGCCAAGAGGGCCCGACAGGGGGGTACCAAGAGACCCAGTACTTC,CASSQEGPTGGYQETQYF
NA,TRBV28,NA,TRBJ2-1,TGTGCCAGCACCCTATATCCTAATGAGCAGTTCTTC,CASTLYPNEQFF
NA,TRBV18,TRBD2,TRBJ2-1,TGTGCCAGCTCACCAGGGGGAACTAGCGGAAACTACAATGAGCAGTTCTTC,CASSPGGTSGNYNEQFF
NA,TRBV12-2,NA,TRBJ1-5,TGTGCAAGTCGCCCAAACCGGGACAATCAGCCCCAGCATTTT,CASRPNRDNQPQHF
few,TRBV4-1,NA,TRBJ2-7,TGCGCCAGCAGCCTTAACATGGACTTCGAGCAGTACTTC,CASSLNMDFEQYF
NA,TRBV5-4,TRBD2,TRBJ2-1,TGTGCCAGCAGCTCCTGGACTAGCGGGGGAGTCAATGAGCAGTTCTTC,CASSSWTSGGVNEQFF
NA,TRBV29-1,NA,TRBJ2-5,TGCAGCGTTGTGCCCAGGGGAAAGACCCAGTACTTC,CSVVPRGKTQYF
NA,TRBV4-1,TRBD2,TRBJ2-3,TGCGCCAGCAGCCAAGCCCCCGGACTAGCGGGGAGCACAGATACGCAGTATTTT,CASSQAPGLAGSTDTQYF
NA,TRBV6-1,TRBD1,TRBJ1-5,TGTGCCAGCAGCCCCCGAGACAGGGGACATCAGCCCCAGCATTTT,CASSPRDRGHQPQHF
NA,TRBV9,NA,TRBJ1-1,TGTGCCAGCAGCGTAGGTGGGGGGGAACAGAAAGCTTTCTTT,CASSVGGGEQKAFF
NA,TRBV29-1,TRBD2,TRBJ2-3,TGCAGCGTTGCCTTAACTAGCGGGGGGAGAGATACGCAGTATTTT,CSVALTSGGRDTQYF
NA,TRBV18,NA,TRBJ2-7,TGTGCCAGCTCACCACGGGGAGACCCCGCCAAGCAGTACTTC,CASSPRGDPAKQYF
NA,TRBV7-9,NA,TRBJ2-7,TGTGCCAGCAGCCAGAATGTAGGAGTCTACGAGCAGTACTTC,CASSQNVGVYEQYF